This note documents a single TCR beta chain sequence. This record comes from a study of blood T cell repertoires in COVID-19. In the study's own analysis: Reference gene primer amplification yielded estimated nucleated cell counts. Data came from immunoSEQ multiplex PCR; TCRdb stores just in-frame clones and leaves some out. V and J calls plus clone size are reproduced from that table; the DNA served to infer D and trimming. The repertoire has 180,000 or so clones, about nine tenths of them found once; the top ten carry around 7%. This CDR3 comprises 16 residues. The J segment lost 6 bases and the V segment lost 8 bases, leaving 13 bases of the junction unmatched. Germline V gene lookup returns CDR1 MDHEN and CDR2 SYDVKM.

The receptor comes from a man in his forties with acute or convalescent COVID-19. Input material: peripheral blood. The genes are TRBV28 and TRBJ2-3; 11 nucleotides align to TRBD2. The CDR3: CASSKGLAGGRDTQYF. CDR3 nucleotide sequence: TGTGCCAGCTCTAAGGGGCTAGCGGGGGGCAGGGATACGCAGTATTTT.